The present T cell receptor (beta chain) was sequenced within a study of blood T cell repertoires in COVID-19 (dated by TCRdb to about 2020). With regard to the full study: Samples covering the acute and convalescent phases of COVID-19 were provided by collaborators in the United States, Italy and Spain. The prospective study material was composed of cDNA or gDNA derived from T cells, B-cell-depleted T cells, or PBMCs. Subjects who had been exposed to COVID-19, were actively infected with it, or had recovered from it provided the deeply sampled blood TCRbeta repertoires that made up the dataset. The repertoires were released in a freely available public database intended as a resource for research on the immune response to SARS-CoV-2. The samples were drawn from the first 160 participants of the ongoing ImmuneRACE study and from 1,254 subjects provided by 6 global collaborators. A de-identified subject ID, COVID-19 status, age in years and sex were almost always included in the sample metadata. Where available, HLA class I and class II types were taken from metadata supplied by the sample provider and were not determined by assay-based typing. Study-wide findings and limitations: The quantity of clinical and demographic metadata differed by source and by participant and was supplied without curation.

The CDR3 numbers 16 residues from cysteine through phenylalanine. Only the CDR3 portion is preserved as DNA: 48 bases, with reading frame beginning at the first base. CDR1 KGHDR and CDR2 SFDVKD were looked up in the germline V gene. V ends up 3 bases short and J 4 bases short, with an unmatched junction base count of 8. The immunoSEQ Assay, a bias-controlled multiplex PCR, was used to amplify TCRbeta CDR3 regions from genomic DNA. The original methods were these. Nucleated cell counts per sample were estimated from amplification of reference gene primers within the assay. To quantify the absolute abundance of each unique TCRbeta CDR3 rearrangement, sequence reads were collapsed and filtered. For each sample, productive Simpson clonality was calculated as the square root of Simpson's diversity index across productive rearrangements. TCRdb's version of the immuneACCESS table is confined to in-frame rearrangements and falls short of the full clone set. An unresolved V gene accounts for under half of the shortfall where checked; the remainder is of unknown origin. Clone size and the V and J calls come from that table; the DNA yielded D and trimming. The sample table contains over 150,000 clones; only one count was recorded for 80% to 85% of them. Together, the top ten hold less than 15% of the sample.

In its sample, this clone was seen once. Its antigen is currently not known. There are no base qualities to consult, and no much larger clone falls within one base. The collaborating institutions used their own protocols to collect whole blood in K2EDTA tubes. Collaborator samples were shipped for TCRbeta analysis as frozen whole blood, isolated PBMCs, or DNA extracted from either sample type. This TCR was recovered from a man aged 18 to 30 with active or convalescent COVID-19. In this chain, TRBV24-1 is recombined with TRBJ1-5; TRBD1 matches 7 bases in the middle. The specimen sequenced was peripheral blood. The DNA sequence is TGTGCCACCAGTGATCCCCGACAGGGTGGAAATCAGCCCCAGCATTTT. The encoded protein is CATSDPRQGGNQPQHF.